The entry below describes one T cell receptor beta chain. Its antigen is not yet known. Per-base qualities were not stored, and no clone one base away is much larger. These data belong to a study of T cell responses to AZD1222 COVID-19 vaccine (dated by TCRdb to the early 2020s). A note on the overall study: TCR sequencing was performed for about 250 trial participants, of whom around 200 were given two doses of AZD1222 and roughly 25 were given two doses of MenACWY control vaccine. Trial participants were enrolled by age into 18-55, 56-69 and 70-plus year subgroups, with approximately 150, 30 and 60 TCR-sequenced participants respectively. Beyond this particular receptor, the publication reports: A significant rise in spike-specific TCR breadth and depth was observed after two AZD1222 doses relative to day 0 and relative to MenACWY recipients. Conclusions about previously exposed vaccinees are limited, since just a handful of AZD1222 recipients were seropositive for SARS-CoV-2 at baseline. Participants were mostly white British, with more females than males. The authors suggested clonal diversity may have been underestimated. The whole spike protein was spanned by vaccine-associated CD4 TCRs, and dominant responses were seen in regions 160-218 and 743-854. Epitopes outside the regions mutated in the B.1.351 and B.1.1.7 variants were reportedly recognized by nearly half of the unique spike-specific TCRs. Because no samples from the day 14 peak response were available, repertoires could be characterized only after the peak T cell response. In the small 56-69-year group, the increase in depth fell short of significance, most likely because of low power.

The CDR3 regions of human TCRbeta chains were analyzed by immunosequencing. In the original analysis: Repertoire TCRs were matched against a reference library of SARS-CoV-2-specific TCRs generated with the MIRA antigen-specificity platform. Breadth was defined as the fraction of unique TCRs that were SARS-CoV-2-associated, and depth was defined as the fraction of total T cells that were SARS-CoV-2-associated. Using the MIRA data, each spike-specific TCR was mapped to the spike region that the TCR reacts to and placed in a CD4 or CD8 class. Log10-transformed breadth and depth values were compared by one-way ANOVA with Sidak's multiple comparisons tests. As stored in TCRdb, this immuneACCESS dataset retains in-frame rearrangements with V and J assigned. A fraction of the clones does not appear; measured against another copy, unresolved V genes explain less than half of the discrepancy, and the remainder lacks a known reason. Clonal size and the V and J genes are those of that table, whereas D and trimming came from the DNA. For this sample the table gives around 130,000 clones, of which roughly 88% were detected only once. The ten largest clones take up more than 5.5% of the sample.

Inclusive of the bounding cysteine and phenylalanine, the CDR3 is 16 residues long. Only the CDR3 portion is preserved as DNA: 48 bases, with reading frame beginning at the first base. V is cut back by 0 bases and J by 4 bases, with 4 bases in the junction unmatched. CDR1 and CDR2 (MNHEY, SVGAGI) derive from the germline V gene. In the paper's terms, the time point label means: about 28 days (+/-7) after the second vaccine dose. AZD1222 recipients whose second dose came at about 4 weeks and those whose second dose came at about 12 weeks were combined into one group, since spike-specific TCR depth and breadth did not differ between the two schedules. Vaccinee samples were obtained from the UK trials COV001 and COV002, which included a single-blind randomized controlled phase 2/3 trial of AZD1222 (ChAdOx1 nCoV-19) in healthy adults. Trial participant PBMC samples were collected at day 0 and day 28 after the second dose for TCRbeta chain sequencing.

This sample comprised peripheral blood, obtained 28 days after the second AZD1222 dose. The sequence was collected from an adult who received the AZD1222 COVID-19 vaccine. The V gene is TRBV6-5 and the J gene is TRBJ2-2, and 8 bases in between align with TRBD1. The nucleotide sequence reads TGTGCCAGCAGTTACTCGAGCACAGGGGGCACCGGGGAGCTGTTTTTT. The translation is CASSYSSTGGTGELFF.